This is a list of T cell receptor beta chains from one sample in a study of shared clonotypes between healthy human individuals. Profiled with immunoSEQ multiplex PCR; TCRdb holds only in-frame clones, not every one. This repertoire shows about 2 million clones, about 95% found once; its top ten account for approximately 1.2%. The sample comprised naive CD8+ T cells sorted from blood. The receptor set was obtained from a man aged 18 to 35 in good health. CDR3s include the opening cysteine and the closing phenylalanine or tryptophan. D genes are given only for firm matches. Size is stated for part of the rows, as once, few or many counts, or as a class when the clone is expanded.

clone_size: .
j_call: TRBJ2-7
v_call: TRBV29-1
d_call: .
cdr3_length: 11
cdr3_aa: CSVFQGGEQYF
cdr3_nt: TGCAGCGTTTTCCAGGGTGGCGAGCAGTACTTC

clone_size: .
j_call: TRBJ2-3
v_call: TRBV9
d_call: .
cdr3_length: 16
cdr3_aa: CASSPDMGRGIDTQYF
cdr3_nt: TGTGCCAGCAGCCCAGATATGGGACGGGGTATCGATACGCAGTATTTT

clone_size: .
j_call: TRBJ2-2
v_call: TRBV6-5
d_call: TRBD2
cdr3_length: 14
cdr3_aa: CASSSGGNTGELFF
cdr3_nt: TGTGCCAGCAGCTCGGGGGGGAACACCGGGGAGCTGTTTTTT

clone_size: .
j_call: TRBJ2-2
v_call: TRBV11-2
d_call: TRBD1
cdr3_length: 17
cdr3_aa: CASSLEGQGSRAGELFF
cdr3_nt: TGTGCCAGCAGCTTAGAAGGACAGGGGAGTCGCGCCGGGGAGCTGTTTTTT

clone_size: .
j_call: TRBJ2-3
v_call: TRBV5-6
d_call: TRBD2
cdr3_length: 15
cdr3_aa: CASSFWTSGTDTQYF
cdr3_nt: TGTGCCAGCAGCTTCTGGACTAGCGGCACAGATACGCAGTATTTT

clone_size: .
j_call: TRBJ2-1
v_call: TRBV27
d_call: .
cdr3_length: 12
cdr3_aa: CASSVSLGEQFF
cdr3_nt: TGTGCCAGCAGTGTCAGCTTGGGTGAGCAGTTCTTC

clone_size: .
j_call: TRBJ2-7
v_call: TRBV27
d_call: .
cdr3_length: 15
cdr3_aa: CASSFHPLPSYEQYF
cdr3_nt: TGTGCCAGCAGTTTCCACCCCTTACCTTCCTACGAGCAGTACTTC

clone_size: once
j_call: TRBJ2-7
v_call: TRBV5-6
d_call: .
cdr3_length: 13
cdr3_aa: CASSLGRAYEQYF
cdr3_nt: TGTGCCAGCAGCTTGGGCCGAGCCTACGAGCAGTACTTC

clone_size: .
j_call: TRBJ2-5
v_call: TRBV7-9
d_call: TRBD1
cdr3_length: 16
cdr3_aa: CASSGKTGSQQETQYF
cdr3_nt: TGTGCCAGCAGCGGAAAGACAGGGTCGCAGCAAGAGACCCAGTACTTC

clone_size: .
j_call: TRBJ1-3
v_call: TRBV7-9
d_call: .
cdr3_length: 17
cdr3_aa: CASSPRATGPSGNTIYF
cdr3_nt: TGTGCCAGCAGCCCCCGGGCCACAGGCCCCTCTGGAAACACCATATATTTT

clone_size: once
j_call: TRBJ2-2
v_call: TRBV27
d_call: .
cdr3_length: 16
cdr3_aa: CASIHIEGLNTGELFF
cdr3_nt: TGTGCCAGCATACATATCGAGGGACTCAACACCGGGGAGCTGTTTTTT

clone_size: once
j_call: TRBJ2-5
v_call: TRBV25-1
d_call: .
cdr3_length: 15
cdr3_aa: CASSEQGTGQETQYF
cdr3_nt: TGTGCCAGCAGTGAACAGGGGACGGGGCAAGAGACCCAGTACTTC

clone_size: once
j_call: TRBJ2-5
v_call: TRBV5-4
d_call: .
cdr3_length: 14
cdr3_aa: CASSFVGGQETQYF
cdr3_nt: TGTGCCAGCAGCTTCGTTGGGGGTCAAGAGACCCAGTACTTC

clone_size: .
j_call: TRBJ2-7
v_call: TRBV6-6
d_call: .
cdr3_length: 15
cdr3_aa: CASSLTTTRPYEQYF
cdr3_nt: TGTGCCAGCAGTTTGACAACTACGAGACCTTACGAGCAGTACTTC

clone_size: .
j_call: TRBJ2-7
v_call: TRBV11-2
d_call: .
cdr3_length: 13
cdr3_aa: CASSLGAGYEQYF
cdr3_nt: TGTGCCAGCAGCTTAGGGGCAGGCTACGAGCAGTACTTC

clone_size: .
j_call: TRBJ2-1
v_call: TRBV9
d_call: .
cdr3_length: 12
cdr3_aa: CASSVAGNEQFF
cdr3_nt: TGTGCCAGCAGCGTAGCAGGCAATGAGCAGTTCTTC

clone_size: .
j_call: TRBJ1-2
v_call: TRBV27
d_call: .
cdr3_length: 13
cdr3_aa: CASSGQGSGGYTF
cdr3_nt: TGTGCCAGCAGTGGCCAGGGCAGTGGTGGCTACACCTTC

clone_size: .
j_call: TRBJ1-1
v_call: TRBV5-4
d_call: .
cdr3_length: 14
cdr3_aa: CASSLSRLGTEAFF
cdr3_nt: TGTGCCAGCAGCTTATCCCGGCTAGGCACTGAAGCTTTCTTT

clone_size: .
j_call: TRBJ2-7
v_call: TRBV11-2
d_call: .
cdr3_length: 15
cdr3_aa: CASSSPVGGTLGQYF
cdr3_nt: TGTGCCAGCAGCTCCCCCGTGGGCGGGACCTTGGGGCAGTACTTC

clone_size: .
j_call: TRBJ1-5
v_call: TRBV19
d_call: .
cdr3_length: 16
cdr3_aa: CASSTQGVGSNQPQHF
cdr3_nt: TGTGCCAGTTCTACCCAGGGAGTAGGGAGCAATCAGCCCCAGCATTTT

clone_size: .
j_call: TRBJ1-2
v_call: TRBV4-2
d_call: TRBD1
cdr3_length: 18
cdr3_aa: CASSQDGTGLGMGYGYTF
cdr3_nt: TGTGCCAGCAGCCAAGATGGGACAGGGCTTGGGATGGGGTATGGCTACACCTTC

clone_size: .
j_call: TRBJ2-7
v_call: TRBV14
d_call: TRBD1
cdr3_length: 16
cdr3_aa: CASSQDYGQGADEQYF
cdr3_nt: TGTGCCAGCAGCCAAGATTACGGACAGGGGGCAGACGAGCAGTACTTC

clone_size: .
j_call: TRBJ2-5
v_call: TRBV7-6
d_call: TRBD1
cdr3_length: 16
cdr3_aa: CASSPGSGQGEETQYF
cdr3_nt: TGTGCCAGCAGCCCGGGATCTGGACAGGGCGAAGAGACCCAGTACTTC

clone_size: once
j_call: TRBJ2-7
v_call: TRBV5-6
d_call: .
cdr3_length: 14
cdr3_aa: CASSLVGQYYEQYF
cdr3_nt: TGTGCCAGCAGCCTTGTAGGACAGTACTACGAGCAGTACTTC

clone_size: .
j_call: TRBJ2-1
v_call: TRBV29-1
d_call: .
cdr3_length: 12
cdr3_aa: CSVRLADNEQFF
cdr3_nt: TGCAGCGTTCGACTGGCAGACAATGAGCAGTTCTTC

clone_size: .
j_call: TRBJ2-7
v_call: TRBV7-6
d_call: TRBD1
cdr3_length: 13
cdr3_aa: CASSQTGAGEQYF
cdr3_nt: TGTGCCAGCAGCCAGACAGGGGCGGGAGAGCAGTACTTC

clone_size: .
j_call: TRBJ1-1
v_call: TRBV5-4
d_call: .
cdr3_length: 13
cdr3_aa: CASSFQGGTEAFF
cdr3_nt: TGTGCCAGCAGCTTCCAGGGTGGCACTGAAGCTTTCTTT

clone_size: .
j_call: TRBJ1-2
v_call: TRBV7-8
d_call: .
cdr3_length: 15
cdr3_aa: CASSLEGSLNYGYTF
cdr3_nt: TGTGCCAGCAGCTTAGAGGGCAGCCTTAACTATGGCTACACCTTC

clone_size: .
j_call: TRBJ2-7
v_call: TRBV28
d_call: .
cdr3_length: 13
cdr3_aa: CASSLPFRQEQYF
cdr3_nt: TGTGCCAGCAGTCTGCCCTTCCGTCAAGAACAGTACTTC

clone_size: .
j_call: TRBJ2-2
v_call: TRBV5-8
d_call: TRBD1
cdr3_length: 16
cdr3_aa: CASSPRQGPNTGELFF
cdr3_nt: TGTGCCAGCAGCCCCCGACAGGGCCCGAACACCGGGGAGCTGTTTTTT

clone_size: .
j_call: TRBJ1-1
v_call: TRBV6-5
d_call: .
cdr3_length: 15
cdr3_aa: CASSYSVGGVTEAFF
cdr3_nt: TGTGCCAGCAGTTACTCCGTCGGGGGAGTCACTGAAGCTTTCTTT

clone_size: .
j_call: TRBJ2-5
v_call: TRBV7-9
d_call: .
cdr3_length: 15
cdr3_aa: CASSLAADRRETQYF
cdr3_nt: TGTGCCAGCAGCTTAGCGGCTGATCGGAGGGAGACCCAGTACTTC

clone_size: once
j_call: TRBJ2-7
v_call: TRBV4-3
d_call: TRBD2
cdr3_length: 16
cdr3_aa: CASSQDPLAGTYEQYF
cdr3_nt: TGCGCCAGCAGCCAAGACCCACTAGCGGGCACCTACGAGCAGTACTTC

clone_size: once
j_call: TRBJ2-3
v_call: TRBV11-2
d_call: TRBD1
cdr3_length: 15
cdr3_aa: CASSFLTGEADTQYF
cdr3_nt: TGTGCCAGCAGCTTCCTGACAGGGGAAGCAGATACGCAGTATTTT

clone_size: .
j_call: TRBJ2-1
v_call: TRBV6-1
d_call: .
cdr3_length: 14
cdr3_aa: CASSEGSSYNEQFF
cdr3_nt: TGTGCCAGCAGTGAAGGTAGCTCCTACAATGAGCAGTTCTTC

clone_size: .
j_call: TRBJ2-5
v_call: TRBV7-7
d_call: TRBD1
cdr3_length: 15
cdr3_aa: CASSLLDRSKETQYF
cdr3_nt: TGTGCTAGCAGCTTATTGGACAGGTCGAAAGAGACCCAGTACTTC

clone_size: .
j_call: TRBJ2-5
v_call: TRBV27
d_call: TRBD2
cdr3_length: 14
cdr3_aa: CASRAGGPWETQYF
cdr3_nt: TGTGCCAGCCGAGCGGGAGGGCCCTGGGAGACCCAGTACTTC

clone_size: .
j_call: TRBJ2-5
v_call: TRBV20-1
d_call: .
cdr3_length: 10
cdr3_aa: CSLNRETQYF
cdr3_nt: TGCAGCCTCAACCGGGAGACCCAGTACTTC

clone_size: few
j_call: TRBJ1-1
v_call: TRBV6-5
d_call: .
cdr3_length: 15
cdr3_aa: CASSSPGTPYTEAFF
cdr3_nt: TGTGCCAGCAGTTCCCCCGGGACACCCTACACTGAAGCTTTCTTT

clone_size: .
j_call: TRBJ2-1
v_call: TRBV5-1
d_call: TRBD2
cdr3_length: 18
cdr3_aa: CASSSGSGLAGQHNEQFF
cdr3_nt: TGCGCCAGCAGCTCCGGATCGGGACTAGCGGGGCAACACAATGAGCAGTTCTTC

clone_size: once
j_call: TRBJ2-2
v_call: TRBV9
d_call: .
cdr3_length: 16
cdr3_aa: CASSVVPVYDTGELFF
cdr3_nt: TGTGCCAGCAGCGTAGTACCGGTGTACGACACCGGGGAGCTGTTTTTT

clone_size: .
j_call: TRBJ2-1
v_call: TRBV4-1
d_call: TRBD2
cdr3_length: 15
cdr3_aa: CASSPGTSGGIGQFF
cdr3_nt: TGCGCCAGCAGCCCCGGGACTAGCGGGGGGATTGGGCAGTTCTTC

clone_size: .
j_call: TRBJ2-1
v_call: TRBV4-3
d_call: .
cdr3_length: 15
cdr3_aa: CASSQDQGSWNEQFF
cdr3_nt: TGCGCCAGCAGCCAAGATCAAGGGTCGTGGAATGAGCAGTTCTTC

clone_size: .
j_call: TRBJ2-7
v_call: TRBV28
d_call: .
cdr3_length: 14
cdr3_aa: CASSPPDKAYEQYF
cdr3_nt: TGTGCCAGCAGTCCCCCAGACAAAGCCTACGAGCAGTACTTC

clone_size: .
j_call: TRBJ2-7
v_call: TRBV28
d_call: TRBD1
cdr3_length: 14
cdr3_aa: CASSRPGDSYEQYF
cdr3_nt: TGTGCCAGCAGCCGGCCCGGGGACAGCTACGAGCAGTACTTC

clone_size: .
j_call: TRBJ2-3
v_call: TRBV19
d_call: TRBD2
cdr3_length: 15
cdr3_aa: CASSTAGGRADTQYF
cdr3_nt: TGTGCCAGTAGTACCGCGGGGGGCAGAGCAGATACGCAGTATTTT

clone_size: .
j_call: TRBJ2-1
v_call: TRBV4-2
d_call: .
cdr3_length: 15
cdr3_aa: CASSPLPGDYNEQFF
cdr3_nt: TGTGCCAGCAGCCCACTCCCGGGGGACTACAATGAGCAGTTCTTC

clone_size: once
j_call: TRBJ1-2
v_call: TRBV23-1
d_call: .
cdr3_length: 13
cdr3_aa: CASSHQGSYGYTF
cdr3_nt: TGCGCCAGCAGTCACCAGGGTTCCTATGGCTACACCTTC

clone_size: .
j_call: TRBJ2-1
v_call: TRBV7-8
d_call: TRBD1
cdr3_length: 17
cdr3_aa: CASSLARQGAPVDEQFF
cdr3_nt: TGTGCCAGCAGCTTAGCGAGACAGGGGGCGCCAGTCGATGAGCAGTTCTTC